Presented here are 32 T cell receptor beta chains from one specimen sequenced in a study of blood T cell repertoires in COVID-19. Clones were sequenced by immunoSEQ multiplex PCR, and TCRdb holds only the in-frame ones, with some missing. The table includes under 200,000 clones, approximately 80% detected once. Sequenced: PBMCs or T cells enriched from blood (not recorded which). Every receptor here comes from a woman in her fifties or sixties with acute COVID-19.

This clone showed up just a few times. The CDR3 spells CASSMAGGFYNEQFF. CDR3 coding DNA: TGTGCCAGTAGTATGGCGGGAGGGTTCTACAATGAGCAGTTCTTC. The rearrangement uses TRBV19 and TRBJ2-1; TRBD2 matches 9 bases. Germline CDR1 LNHDA, CDR2 SQIVND (reference sequence). The CDR3 contains 15 residues. With V trimmed by 3 bases and J by 3 bases, 3 bases remained unmatched.

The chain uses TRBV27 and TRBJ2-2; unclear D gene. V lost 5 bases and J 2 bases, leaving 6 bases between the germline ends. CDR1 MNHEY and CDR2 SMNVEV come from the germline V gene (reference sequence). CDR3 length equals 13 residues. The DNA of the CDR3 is TGTGCCAGCAGTCCACAAAACACCGGGGAGCTGTTTTTT. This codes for CASSPQNTGELFF.

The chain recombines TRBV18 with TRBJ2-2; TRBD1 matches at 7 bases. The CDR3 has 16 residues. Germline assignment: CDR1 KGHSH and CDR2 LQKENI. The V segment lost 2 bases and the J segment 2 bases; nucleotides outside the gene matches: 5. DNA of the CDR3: TGTGCCAGCTCACCATCCGGGACAGCTAACACCGGGGAGCTGTTTTTT. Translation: CASSPSGTANTGELFF. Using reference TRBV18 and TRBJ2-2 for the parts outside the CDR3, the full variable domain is NAGVMQNPRHLVRRRGQEARLRCSPMKGHSHVYWYRQLPEEGLKFMVYLQKENIIDESGMPKERFSAEFPKEGPSILRIQQVVRGDSAAYFCASSPSGTANTGELFFGEGSRLTVL.

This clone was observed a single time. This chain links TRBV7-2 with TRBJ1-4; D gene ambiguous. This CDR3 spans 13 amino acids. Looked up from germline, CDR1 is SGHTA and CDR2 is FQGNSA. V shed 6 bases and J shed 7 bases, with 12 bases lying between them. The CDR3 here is CASRRDRTEKLFF. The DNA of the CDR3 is TGTGCCAGCAGGAGGGATCGTACTGAAAAACTGTTTTTT.

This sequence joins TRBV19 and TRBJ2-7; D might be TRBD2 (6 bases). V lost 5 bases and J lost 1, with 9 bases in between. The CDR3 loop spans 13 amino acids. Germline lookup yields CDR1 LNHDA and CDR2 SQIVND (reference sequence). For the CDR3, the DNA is TGTGCCAGTAGTTTGGGGGGATCCTACGAGCAGTACTTC. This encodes CASSLGGSYEQYF.

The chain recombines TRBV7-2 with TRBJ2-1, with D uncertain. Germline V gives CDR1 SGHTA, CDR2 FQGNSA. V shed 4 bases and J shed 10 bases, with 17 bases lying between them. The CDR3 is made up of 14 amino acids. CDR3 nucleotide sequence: TGTGCCAGCAGCTCGCAAACTTCAACAGTAGAGCAGTTCTTC. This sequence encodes CASSSQTSTVEQFF.

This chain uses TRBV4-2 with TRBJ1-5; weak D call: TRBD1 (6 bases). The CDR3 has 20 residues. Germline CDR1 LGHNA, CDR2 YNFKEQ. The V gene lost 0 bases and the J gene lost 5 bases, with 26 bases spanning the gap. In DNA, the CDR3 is TGTGCCAGCAGCCAAGATGGGGCCTTTGAGGAACAGGGTTTCGATCAGCCCCAGCATTTT. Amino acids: CASSQDGAFEEQGFDQPQHF.

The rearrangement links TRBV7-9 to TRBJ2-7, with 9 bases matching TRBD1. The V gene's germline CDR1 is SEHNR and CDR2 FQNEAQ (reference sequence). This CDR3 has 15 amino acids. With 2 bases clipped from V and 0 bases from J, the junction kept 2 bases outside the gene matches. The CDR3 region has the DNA TGTGCCAGCAGCTTAATGGGACAGGGCTCCTACGAGCAGTACGTC. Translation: CASSLMGQGSYEQYV.

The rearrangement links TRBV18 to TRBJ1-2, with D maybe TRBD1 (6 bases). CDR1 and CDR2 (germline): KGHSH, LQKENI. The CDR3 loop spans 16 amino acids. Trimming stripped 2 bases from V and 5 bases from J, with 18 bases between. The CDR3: CASSPAGGTELYGYTF. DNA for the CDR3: TGTGCCAGCTCACCAGCGGGGGGCACGGAATTGTATGGCTACACCTTC.

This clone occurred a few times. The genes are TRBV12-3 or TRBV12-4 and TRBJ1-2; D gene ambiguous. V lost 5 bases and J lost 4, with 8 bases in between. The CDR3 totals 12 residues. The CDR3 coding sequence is TGTGCCAGCAGTCGGAGGGTCTATGGCTACACCTTC. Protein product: CASSRRVYGYTF.

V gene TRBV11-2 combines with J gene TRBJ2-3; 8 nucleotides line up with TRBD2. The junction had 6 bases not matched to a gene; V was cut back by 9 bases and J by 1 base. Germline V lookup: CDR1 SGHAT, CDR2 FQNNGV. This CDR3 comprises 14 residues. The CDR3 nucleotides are TGTGCCAGTTGCTTGCGGGGGGGCACAGATACGCAGTATTTT. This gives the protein CASCLRGGTDTQYF. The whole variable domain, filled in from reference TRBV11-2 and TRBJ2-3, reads EAGVAQSPRYKIIEKRQSVAFWCNPISGHATLYWYQQILGQGPKLLIQFQNNGVVDDSQLPKDRFSAERLKGVDSTLKIQPAKLEDSAVYLCASCLRGGTDTQYFGPGTRLTVL.

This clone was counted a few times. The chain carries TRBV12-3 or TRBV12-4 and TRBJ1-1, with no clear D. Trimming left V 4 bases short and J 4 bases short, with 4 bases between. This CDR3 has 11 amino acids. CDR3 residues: CASSWATEAFF. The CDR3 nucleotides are TGTGCCAGCAGTTGGGCCACTGAAGCTTTCTTT.

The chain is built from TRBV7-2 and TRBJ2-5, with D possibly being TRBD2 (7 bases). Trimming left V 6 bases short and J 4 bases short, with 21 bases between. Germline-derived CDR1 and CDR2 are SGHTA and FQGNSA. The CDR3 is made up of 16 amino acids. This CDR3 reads CASSLKMAGAVETQYF. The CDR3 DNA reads TGTGCCAGCAGTCTCAAAATGGCGGGGGCTGTAGAGACCCAGTACTTC.

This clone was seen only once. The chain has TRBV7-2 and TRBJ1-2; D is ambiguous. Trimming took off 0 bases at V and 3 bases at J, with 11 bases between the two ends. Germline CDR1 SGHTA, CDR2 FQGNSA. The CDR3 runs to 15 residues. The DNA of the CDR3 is TGTGCCAGCAGCTTAGCAGGCAGACTTTACTATGGCTACACCTTC. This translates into CASSLAGRLYYGYTF.

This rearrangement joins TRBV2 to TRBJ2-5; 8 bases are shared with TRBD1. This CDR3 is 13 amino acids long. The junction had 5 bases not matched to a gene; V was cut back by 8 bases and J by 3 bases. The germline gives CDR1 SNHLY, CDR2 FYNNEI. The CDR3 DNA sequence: TGTGCCAGCCACTCAGGGGGCGAAGAGACCCAGTACTTC. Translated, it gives CASHSGGEETQYF.

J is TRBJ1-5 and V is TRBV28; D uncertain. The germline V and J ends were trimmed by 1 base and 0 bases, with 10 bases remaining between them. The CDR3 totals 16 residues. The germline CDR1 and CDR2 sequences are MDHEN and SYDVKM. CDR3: CASSLLRILSNQPQHF. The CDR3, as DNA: TGTGCCAGCAGTTTATTGAGAATCCTTAGCAATCAGCCCCAGCATTTT.

The CDR3 DNA reads TGTGCCAGCAGCTTAGGGCACCCGGGTATCCAAGAGACCCAGTACTTC. Amino acids: CASSLGHPGIQETQYF. This chain connects TRBV11-3 to TRBJ2-5; D unresolved. V was trimmed by 1 base and J by 1 base, leaving 13 bases between them. In germline, CDR1 is SGHNT, CDR2 YENEEA. The CDR3 runs to 16 residues.

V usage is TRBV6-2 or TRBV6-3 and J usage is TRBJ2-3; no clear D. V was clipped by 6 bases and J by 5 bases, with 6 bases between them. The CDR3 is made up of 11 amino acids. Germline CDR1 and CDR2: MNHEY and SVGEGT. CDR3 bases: TGTGCCAGCAGCAACGGAGATACGCAGTATTTT. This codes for CASSNGDTQYF.

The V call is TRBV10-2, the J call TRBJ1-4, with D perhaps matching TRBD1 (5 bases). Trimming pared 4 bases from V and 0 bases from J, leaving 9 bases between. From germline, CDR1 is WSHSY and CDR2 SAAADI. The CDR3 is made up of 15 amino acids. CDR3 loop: CASSGQSSTNEKLFF. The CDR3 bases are TGCGCCAGCAGTGGACAGTCTTCAACTAATGAAAAACTGTTTTTT.

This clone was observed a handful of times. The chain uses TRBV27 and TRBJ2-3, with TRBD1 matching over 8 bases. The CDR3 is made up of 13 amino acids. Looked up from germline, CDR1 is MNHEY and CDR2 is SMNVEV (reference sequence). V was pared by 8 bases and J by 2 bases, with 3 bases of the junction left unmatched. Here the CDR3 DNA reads TGTGCCAGCCGCCAGGGGGCCACAGATACGCAGTATTTT. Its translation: CASRQGATDTQYF.

CDR3 coding DNA: TGCGCCAGCAGCCAAGGTAGCGGAAAGGCGGATACGCAGTATTTT. Encoded protein: CASSQGSGKADTQYF. The rearrangement joins TRBV4-1 to TRBJ2-3; possible D gene TRBD2, 6 bases. The V gene lost 1 base and the J gene lost 6 bases, with 14 bases spanning the gap. The length of the CDR3 is 15 residues. Germline lookup yields CDR1 MGHRA and CDR2 YSYEKL.

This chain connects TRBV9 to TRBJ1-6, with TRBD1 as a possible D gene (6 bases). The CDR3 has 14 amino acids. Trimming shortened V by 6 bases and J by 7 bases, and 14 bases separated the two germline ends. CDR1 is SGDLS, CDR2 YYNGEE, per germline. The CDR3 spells CASNAQGRNSPLHF. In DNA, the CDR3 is TGTGCCAGCAACGCGCAGGGGCGGAATTCACCCCTCCACTTT.

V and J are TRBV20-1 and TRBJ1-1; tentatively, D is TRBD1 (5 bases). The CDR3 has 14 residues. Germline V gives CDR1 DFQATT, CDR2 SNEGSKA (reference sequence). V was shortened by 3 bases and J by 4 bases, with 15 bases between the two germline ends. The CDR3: CSASLAGEGTEAFF. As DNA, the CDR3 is TGCAGTGCTAGTCTAGCGGGGGAGGGCACTGAAGCTTTCTTT.

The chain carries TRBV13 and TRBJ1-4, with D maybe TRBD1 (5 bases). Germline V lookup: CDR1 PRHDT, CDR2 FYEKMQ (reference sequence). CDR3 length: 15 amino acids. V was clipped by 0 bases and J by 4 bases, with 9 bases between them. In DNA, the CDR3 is TGTGCCAGCAGCTTAGGGGGGCGGGGTAATGAAAAACTGTTTTTT. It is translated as CASSLGGRGNEKLFF.

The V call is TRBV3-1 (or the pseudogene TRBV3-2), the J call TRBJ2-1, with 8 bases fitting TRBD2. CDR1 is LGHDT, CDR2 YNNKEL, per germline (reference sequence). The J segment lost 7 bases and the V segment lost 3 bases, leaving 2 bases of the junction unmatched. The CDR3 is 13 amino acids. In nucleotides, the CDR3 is TGTGCCAGCAGCCACGGGACTAGGAATGAGCAGTTCTTC. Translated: CASSHGTRNEQFF.

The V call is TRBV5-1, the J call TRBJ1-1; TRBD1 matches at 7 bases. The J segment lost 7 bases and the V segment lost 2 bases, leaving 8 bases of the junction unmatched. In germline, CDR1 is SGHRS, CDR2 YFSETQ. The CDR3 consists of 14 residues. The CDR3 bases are TGCGCCAGCAGCTTCCAGGGACAGCAAAGTGAAGCTTTCTTT. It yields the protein CASSFQGQQSEAFF.

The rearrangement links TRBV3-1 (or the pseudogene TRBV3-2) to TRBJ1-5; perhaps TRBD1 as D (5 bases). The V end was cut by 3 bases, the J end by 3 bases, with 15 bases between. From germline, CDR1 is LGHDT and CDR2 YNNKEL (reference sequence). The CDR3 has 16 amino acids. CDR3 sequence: CASSQGMSGPNQPQHF. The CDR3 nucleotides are TGTGCCAGCAGCCAGGGTATGTCAGGGCCCAATCAGCCCCAGCATTTT.

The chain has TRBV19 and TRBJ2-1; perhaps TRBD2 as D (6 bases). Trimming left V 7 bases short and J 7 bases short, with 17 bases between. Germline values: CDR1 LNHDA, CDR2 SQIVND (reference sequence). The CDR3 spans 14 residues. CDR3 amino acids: CASTSWREGNEQFF. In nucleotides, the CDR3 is TGTGCCAGTACCTCTTGGAGGGAAGGGAATGAGCAGTTCTTC. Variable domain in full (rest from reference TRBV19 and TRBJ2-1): DGGITQSPKYLFRKEGQNVTLSCEQNLNHDAMYWYRQDPGQGLRLIYYSQIVNDFQKGDIAEGYSVSREKKESFPLTVTSAQKNPTAFYLCASTSWREGNEQFFGPGTRLTVL.

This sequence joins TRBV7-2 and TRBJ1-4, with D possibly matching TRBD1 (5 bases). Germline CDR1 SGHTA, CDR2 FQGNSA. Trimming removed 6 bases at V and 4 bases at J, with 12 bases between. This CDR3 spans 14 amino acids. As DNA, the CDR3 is TGTGCCAGCAGTTTTCAGGGCGGTAATGAAAAACTGTTTTTT. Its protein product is CASSFQGGNEKLFF.

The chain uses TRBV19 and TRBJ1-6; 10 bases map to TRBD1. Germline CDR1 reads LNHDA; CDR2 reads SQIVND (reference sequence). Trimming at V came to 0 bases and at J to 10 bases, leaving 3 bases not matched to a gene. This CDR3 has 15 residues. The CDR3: CASSIEGQGRSPLHF. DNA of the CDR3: TGTGCCAGTAGTATAGAGGGACAGGGGAGATCACCCCTCCACTTT. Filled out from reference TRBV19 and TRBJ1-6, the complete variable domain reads DGGITQSPKYLFRKEGQNVTLSCEQNLNHDAMYWYRQDPGQGLRLIYYSQIVNDFQKGDIAEGYSVSREKKESFPLTVTSAQKNPTAFYLCASSIEGQGRSPLHFGNGTRLTVT.

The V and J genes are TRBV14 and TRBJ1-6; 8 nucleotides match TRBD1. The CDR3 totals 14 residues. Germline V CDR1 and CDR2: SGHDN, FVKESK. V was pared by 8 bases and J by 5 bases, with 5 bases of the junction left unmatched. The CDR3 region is CASRTGTDNSPLHF. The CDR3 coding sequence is TGTGCCAGCCGGACAGGGACGGATAATTCACCCCTCCACTTT.

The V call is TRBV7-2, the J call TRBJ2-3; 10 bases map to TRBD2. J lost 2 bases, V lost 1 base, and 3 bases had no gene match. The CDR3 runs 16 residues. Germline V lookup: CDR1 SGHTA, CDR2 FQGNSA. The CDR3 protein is CASSLGTSGFTDTQYF. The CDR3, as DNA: TGTGCCAGCAGCTTAGGGACTAGCGGCTTCACAGATACGCAGTATTTT.